A selection of T cell receptor beta chains follows, all from one sample in a study of blood T cell repertoires in COVID-19. Sequencing used immunoSEQ multiplex PCR; TCRdb keeps in-frame clones, though not all of them. The sample has approximately 240,000 clones; more than 70% are singletons. Input material: peripheral blood. The receptors shown here come from a woman between 35 and 50 years old who had recovered from COVID-19. CDR3s include the opening cysteine and the closing phenylalanine or tryptophan. The D gene is left open where the match is weak.

length,D,V,CDR3
14,NA,TRBV28,CASSLALRGYGYTF
17,NA,TRBV19,CASSIEGDRDPNSPLHF
18,TRBD1,TRBV7-2,CASSFFYTGTEMNTEAFF
14,TRBD1,TRBV30,CAWSQGTGIYGYTF
13,NA,TRBV12-3/TRBV12-4,CASDSIGGTEAFF
17,TRBD1,TRBV5-6,CASSFRTGGYSNQPQHF
15,TRBD2,TRBV18,CASSPPTSGDYEQYF
15,NA,TRBV9,CASSPADWGPREQFF
14,TRBD1,TRBV5-5,CASSLGRGNSPLHF
14,NA,TRBV6-2/TRBV6-3,CASSYLTGSYEQYF
13,TRBD2,TRBV3-1/TRBV3-2,CASSQAGGNEQFF
14,TRBD2,TRBV7-2,CASRAGGISYEQYF
13,NA,TRBV19,CASSWIPGQPQHF
15,TRBD1,TRBV6-5,CASRRTGQGTDTQYF
14,NA,TRBV5-4,CASSLGGRAEKLFF
13,NA,TRBV10-3,CAISESADTEAFF
14,TRBD1,TRBV4-3,CASSPGTGGYEQFF
15,NA,TRBV28,CASSSVLLGIYEQFF
16,TRBD1,TRBV7-9,CASSPGQGPSNYGYTF
15,NA,TRBV18,CASSPPSSGSNEQFF
16,TRBD1,TRBV7-2,CASSGRLGQGRETQYF
15,TRBD1,TRBV9,CASSADRDETGELFF
13,NA,TRBV29-1,CSVVMGVGETQYF
15,TRBD1,TRBV11-1,CASSETGVGNYGYTF
16,NA,TRBV4-3,CASSQWSSTSTDTQYF
16,TRBD1,TRBV5-1,CASSTGGTGVTDTQYF
15,NA,TRBV6-5,CASSRGLFSDTEAFF
15,NA,TRBV5-1,CASRLEGRGTYEQYF
14,TRBD2,TRBV6-6,CASKTSGRNNEQFF
14,TRBD1,TRBV27,CASSLDRGIGGYTF
15,TRBD2,TRBV14,CASSPLAESTDTQYF
16,NA,TRBV30,CACEAGFGAVGETQYF
15,NA,TRBV10-3,CAISESGGGLETQYF
15,NA,TRBV19,CASSMVQGYTGELFF
18,NA,TRBV13,CASSLEERYPAIGNEQFF
14,NA,TRBV27,CASSSLGGYEKLFF
15,TRBD1,TRBV5-1,CASSATGGLSGELFF
11,NA,TRBV12-3/TRBV12-4,CASSRSYGYTF
13,NA,TRBV24-1,CATSDSVGEKLFF
13,NA,TRBV25-1,CASRKAVATEAFF
15,TRBD1,TRBV6-2/TRBV6-3,CASSTTGGGNSPLHF
17,TRBD2,TRBV4-3,CASSQDRLAGTTDTQYF